This record covers a single T cell receptor (beta chain). This sample is drawn from a study of blood T cell repertoires in COVID-19. Sequencing was performed with immunoSEQ multiplex PCR; in TCRdb, only in-frame clones are kept and a portion is missing. The sample yields 200,000 to 250,000 clones, about nine tenths seen once. Sequencing was carried out using peripheral blood. The sequence was collected from a man aged 45 to 65 with acute or convalescent COVID-19.

CDR3 nucleotide sequence: TGTGCCAGCAGCTCCTTGACTCCCCCCTTGGACACTGAAGCTTTCTTT. Its protein is CASSSLTPPLDTEAFF. The chain uses TRBV7-9 and TRBJ1-1; the D is unclear. The CDR3 is 16 amino acids. Germline values: CDR1 SEHNR, CDR2 FQNEAQ (reference sequence). V lost 4 bases, J lost 3 bases, and 18 bases lay in between.